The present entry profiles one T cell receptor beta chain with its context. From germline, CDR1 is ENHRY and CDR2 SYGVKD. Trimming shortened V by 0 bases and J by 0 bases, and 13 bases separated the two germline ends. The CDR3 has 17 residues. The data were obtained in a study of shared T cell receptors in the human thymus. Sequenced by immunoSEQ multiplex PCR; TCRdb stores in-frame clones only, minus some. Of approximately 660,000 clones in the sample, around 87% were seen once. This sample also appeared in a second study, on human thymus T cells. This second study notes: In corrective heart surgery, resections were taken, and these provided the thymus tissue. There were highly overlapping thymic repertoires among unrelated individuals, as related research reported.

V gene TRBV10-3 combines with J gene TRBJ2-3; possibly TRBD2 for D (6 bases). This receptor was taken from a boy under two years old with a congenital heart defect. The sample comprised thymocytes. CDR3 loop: CAISESPSGASTDTQYF. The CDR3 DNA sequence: TGTGCCATCAGTGAGTCCCCCTCGGGAGCTAGCACAGATACGCAGTATTTT.